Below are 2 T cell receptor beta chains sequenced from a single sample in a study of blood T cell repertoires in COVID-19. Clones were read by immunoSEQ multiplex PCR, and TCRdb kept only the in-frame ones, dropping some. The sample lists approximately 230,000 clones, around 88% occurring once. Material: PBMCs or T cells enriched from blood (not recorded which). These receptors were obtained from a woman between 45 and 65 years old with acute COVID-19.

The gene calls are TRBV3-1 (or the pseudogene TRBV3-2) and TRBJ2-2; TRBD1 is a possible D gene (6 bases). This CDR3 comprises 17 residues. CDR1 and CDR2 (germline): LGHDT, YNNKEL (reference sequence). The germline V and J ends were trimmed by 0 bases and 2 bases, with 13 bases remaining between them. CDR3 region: CASSQEVQGINTGELFF. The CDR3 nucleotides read TGTGCCAGCAGCCAAGAGGTCCAGGGGATAAACACCGGGGAGCTGTTTTTT.

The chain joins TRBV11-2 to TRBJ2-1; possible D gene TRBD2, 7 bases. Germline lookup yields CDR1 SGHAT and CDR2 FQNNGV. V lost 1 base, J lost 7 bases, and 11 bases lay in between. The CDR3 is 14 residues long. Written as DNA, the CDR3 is TGTGCCAGCAGCTTAGTTCGGGGGGCGAATGAGCAGTTCTTC. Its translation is CASSLVRGANEQFF.